A selection of T cell receptor beta chains follows, all from one sample in a study of T cell repertoires in cytomegalovirus infection. One entry per CDR3 protein results from TCRdb running MiXCR on the reads. The sample lists a few hundred thousand distinct CDR3 sequences, just under 40% occurring once. These receptors have no identified antigens. The sample here was cultured PBMCs, taken from culture after CMV antigen stimulation. These receptors were collected from a human donor in good health (CMV status not recorded). Some clones in this sample may be carry-over from other donors' samples. Both conserved end residues are part of each CDR3. Fields, in order: CDR3 DNA, CDR3 protein, D gene, clone size, V gene, J gene. A D gene is named only where the DNA matches it firmly. Clone sizes are given selectively: once, few, many, or a class where the clone is expanded.

cdr3_nt: TGTGCCAGCAGTTGGGGGGGTTACGAGCAGTACTTC
cdr3_aa: CASSWGGYEQYF
d_call: TRBD2
clone_size: few
v_call: TRBV28
j_call: TRBJ2-7

cdr3_nt: TGCGCCAGCAGCCAAGATGGGGATAGCGAGCAGTTCTTC
cdr3_aa: CASSQDGDSEQFF
d_call: NA
clone_size: NA
v_call: TRBV4-1
j_call: TRBJ2-1

cdr3_nt: TGTGCCAGCAGTACTCTAGCGGGAGTCCACGAGCAGTACTTC
cdr3_aa: CASSTLAGVHEQYF
d_call: TRBD2
clone_size: NA
v_call: TRBV6-2/TRBV6-3
j_call: TRBJ2-7

cdr3_nt: TGTGCCAGCAGTGGGCAATCCGGCTCCTACAATGAGCAGTTCTTC
cdr3_aa: CASSGQSGSYNEQFF
d_call: NA
clone_size: NA
v_call: TRBV2
j_call: TRBJ2-1

cdr3_nt: TGCGCCAGCAGCATCGACAGGGCTAGCACAGATACGCAGTATTTT
cdr3_aa: CASSIDRASTDTQYF
d_call: TRBD1
clone_size: NA
v_call: TRBV5-1
j_call: TRBJ2-3

cdr3_nt: TGTGCCAGCAGTTTTCGGCTCGGAGATACGCAGTATTTT
cdr3_aa: CASSFRLGDTQYF
d_call: NA
clone_size: few
v_call: TRBV12-3/TRBV12-4
j_call: TRBJ2-3

cdr3_nt: TGTGCCAGCAGCTTAATGGCGGGAGGAGCCTACAATGAGCAGTTCTTC
cdr3_aa: CASSLMAGGAYNEQFF
d_call: TRBD2
clone_size: many
v_call: TRBV7-2
j_call: TRBJ2-1

cdr3_nt: TGTGCCAGTAGCCCCCAGGCGGATTCACCCCTCCACTTT
cdr3_aa: CASSPQADSPLHF
d_call: NA
clone_size: NA
v_call: TRBV19
j_call: TRBJ1-6

cdr3_nt: TGTGCCAGCTCGAAGGAGGGGAGCGAGCAGTTCTTC
cdr3_aa: CASSKEGSEQFF
d_call: NA
clone_size: once
v_call: TRBV18
j_call: TRBJ2-1

cdr3_nt: TGTGCCAGCAGCACGGGACAAATGATCACTGAAGCTTTCTTT
cdr3_aa: CASSTGQMITEAFF
d_call: NA
clone_size: few
v_call: TRBV7-6
j_call: TRBJ1-1

cdr3_nt: TGTGCCAGCACCGGGGGACAGGGGGGCTATGGCTACACCTTC
cdr3_aa: CASTGGQGGYGYTF
d_call: TRBD1
clone_size: NA
v_call: TRBV12-3/TRBV12-4
j_call: TRBJ1-2

cdr3_nt: TGTGCCAGCAGCTCAACTCGGCAAACCAACTATGGCTACACCTTC
cdr3_aa: CASSSTRQTNYGYTF
d_call: NA
clone_size: NA
v_call: TRBV5-5
j_call: TRBJ1-2

cdr3_nt: TGTGCCAGCAACGTCGGGCCAGGGCTGGAGGGCTACACCTTC
cdr3_aa: CASNVGPGLEGYTF
d_call: NA
clone_size: NA
v_call: TRBV7-9
j_call: TRBJ1-2

cdr3_nt: TGTGCCAGCAGCCCAGACAGCTCCTCTTCCTACGAGCAGTACTTC
cdr3_aa: CASSPDSSSSYEQYF
d_call: NA
clone_size: few
v_call: TRBV7-2
j_call: TRBJ2-7

cdr3_nt: TGTGCCAGCAGCTTAGATCCAGCAGCGTACGAGCAGTACTTC
cdr3_aa: CASSLDPAAYEQYF
d_call: NA
clone_size: NA
v_call: TRBV11-2
j_call: TRBJ2-7

cdr3_nt: TGTGCCACCGGGGGGCTTCTTTATAATTCACCCCTCCACTTT
cdr3_aa: CATGGLLYNSPLHF
d_call: NA
clone_size: NA
v_call: TRBV19
j_call: TRBJ1-6

cdr3_nt: TGCGCCAGCAGCTTCGGGGGGGCCGGGGACAATGAGCAGTTCTTC
cdr3_aa: CASSFGGAGDNEQFF
d_call: TRBD2
clone_size: few
v_call: TRBV5-1
j_call: TRBJ2-1

cdr3_nt: TGTGCCACCAGCCAAGATCTGGCGGTCTACGAGCAGTACTTC
cdr3_aa: CATSQDLAVYEQYF
d_call: NA
clone_size: NA
v_call: TRBV15
j_call: TRBJ2-7

cdr3_nt: TGTGCCAGCAGCCCCGGCTATGGGGCAGAAGAGACCCAGTACTTC
cdr3_aa: CASSPGYGAEETQYF
d_call: NA
clone_size: NA
v_call: TRBV2
j_call: TRBJ2-5

cdr3_nt: TGTGCCAGCAGCCAGGGACAGGGGTTCATGGAGACCCAGTACTTC
cdr3_aa: CASSQGQGFMETQYF
d_call: TRBD1
clone_size: NA
v_call: TRBV7-9
j_call: TRBJ2-5

cdr3_nt: TGTGCCAGCAGCCCCCTGACAGGGGATGAGACCCAGTACTTC
cdr3_aa: CASSPLTGDETQYF
d_call: TRBD1
clone_size: few
v_call: TRBV7-6
j_call: TRBJ2-5

cdr3_nt: TGTGCCAGCAGCTTCATGGCACACGGGCAGCCCCAGCATTTT
cdr3_aa: CASSFMAHGQPQHF
d_call: NA
clone_size: NA
v_call: TRBV7-2
j_call: TRBJ1-5

cdr3_nt: TGCGCCAGCAGCCAGAGGGGCAGGTCCTACGAGCAGTACTTC
cdr3_aa: CASSQRGRSYEQYF
d_call: NA
clone_size: NA
v_call: TRBV4-1
j_call: TRBJ2-7

cdr3_nt: TGTGCCAGCAGCTCTGGGGGTGGAGACTACGAGCAGTACTTC
cdr3_aa: CASSSGGGDYEQYF
d_call: NA
clone_size: NA
v_call: TRBV7-2
j_call: TRBJ2-7

cdr3_nt: TGTGCCACCAGCAGAGATCCCGGGACAGGGCTACACGAGCAGTACTTC
cdr3_aa: CATSRDPGTGLHEQYF
d_call: TRBD1
clone_size: NA
v_call: TRBV15
j_call: TRBJ2-7

cdr3_nt: TGCAGTGCCGCGGCCGCGGGGCTCCACAATGAGCAGTTCTTC
cdr3_aa: CSAAAAGLHNEQFF
d_call: NA
clone_size: NA
v_call: TRBV20-1
j_call: TRBJ2-1

cdr3_nt: TGCGCCAGCAGCCAAGGTAGCGGGGGGCCCTTGGATGAGCAGTTCTTC
cdr3_aa: CASSQGSGGPLDEQFF
d_call: TRBD2
clone_size: NA
v_call: TRBV4-1
j_call: TRBJ2-1